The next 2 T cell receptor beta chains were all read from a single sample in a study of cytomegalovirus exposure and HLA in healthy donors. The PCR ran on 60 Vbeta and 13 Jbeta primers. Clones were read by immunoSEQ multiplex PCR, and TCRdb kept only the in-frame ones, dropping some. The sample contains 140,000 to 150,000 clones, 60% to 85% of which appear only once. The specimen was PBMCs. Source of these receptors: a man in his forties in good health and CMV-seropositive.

In DNA, the CDR3 is TGTGCCAGCAGTTCTTCTAGACAGGGTAACACTGAAGCTTTCTTT. Translated, it gives CASSSSRQGNTEAFF. V and J are TRBV6-6 and TRBJ1-1, with 7 nucleotides matching TRBD1. The CDR3 consists of 15 residues. The V segment lost 4 bases and the J segment 2 bases; nucleotides outside the gene matches: 7. CDR1 and CDR2 (germline): MNHNY, SVGAGI (reference sequence).

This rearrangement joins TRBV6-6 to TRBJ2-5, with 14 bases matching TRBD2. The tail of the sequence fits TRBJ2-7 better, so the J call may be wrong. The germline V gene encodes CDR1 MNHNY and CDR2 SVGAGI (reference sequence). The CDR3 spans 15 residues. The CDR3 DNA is TGTGCCAGCAGCCAGACTAGCGGGAGGGTCTACGAGCAGTACTTC. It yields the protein CASSQTSGRVYEQYF.